This T cell receptor (beta chain) came from a study of T-cell memory formation after mild COVID-19. The CDR3 is 16 residues long. In its sample, this clonotype was seen a few times. TCRdb reprocessed the 5' RACE reads via MiXCR and lists one record per CDR3 protein. The profile shows over 400,000 distinct CDR3 sequences, 23% of them singletons. This clonotype was obtained from an adult woman who had mild COVID-19 (a few samples of this study predate the infection). Cell type and time point are not known. The sample was PBMCs or a T cell subset sorted from them (not recorded which). The chain links TRBV21-1 to TRBJ2-4; TRBD1 was called by the table and not checked on the DNA. TRBV21-1 is shown as a pseudogene. The chain's CDR3 is CASSKTYGTEKNIQYF. The CDR3 DNA sequence: TGTGCCAGCAGCAAGACCTATGGGACAGAGAAAAACATTCAGTACTTC.